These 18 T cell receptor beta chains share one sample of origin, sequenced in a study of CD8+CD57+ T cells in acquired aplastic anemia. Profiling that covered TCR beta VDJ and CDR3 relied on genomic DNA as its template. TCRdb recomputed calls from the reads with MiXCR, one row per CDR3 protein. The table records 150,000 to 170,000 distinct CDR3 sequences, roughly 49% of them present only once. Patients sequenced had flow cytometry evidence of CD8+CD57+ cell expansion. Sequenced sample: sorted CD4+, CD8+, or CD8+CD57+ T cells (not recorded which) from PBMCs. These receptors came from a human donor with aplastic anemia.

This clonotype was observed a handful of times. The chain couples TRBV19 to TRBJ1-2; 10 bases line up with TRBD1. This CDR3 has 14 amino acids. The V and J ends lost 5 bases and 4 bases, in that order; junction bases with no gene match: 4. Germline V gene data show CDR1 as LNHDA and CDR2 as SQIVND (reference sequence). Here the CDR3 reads CASSPDRGGYGYTF. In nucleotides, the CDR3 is TGTGCCAGTAGTCCGGACAGGGGGGGCTATGGCTACACCTTC. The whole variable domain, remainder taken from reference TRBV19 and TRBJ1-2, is DGGITQSPKYLFRKEGQNVTLSCEQNLNHDAMYWYRQDPGQGLRLIYYSQIVNDFQKGDIAEGYSVSREKKESFPLTVTSAQKNPTAFYLCASSPDRGGYGYTFGSGTRLTVV.

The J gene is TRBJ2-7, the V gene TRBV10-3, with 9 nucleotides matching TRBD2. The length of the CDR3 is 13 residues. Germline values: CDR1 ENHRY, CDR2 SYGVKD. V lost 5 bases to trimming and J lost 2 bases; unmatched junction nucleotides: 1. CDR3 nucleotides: TGTGCCATCAGTCTAGCGGGGACCTACGAGCAGTACTTC. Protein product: CAISLAGTYEQYF.

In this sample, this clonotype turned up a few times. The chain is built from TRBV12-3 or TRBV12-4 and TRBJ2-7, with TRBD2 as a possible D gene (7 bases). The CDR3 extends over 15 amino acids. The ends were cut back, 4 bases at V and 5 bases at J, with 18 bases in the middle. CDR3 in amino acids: CASSSPLRGGDEQYF. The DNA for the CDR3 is TGTGCCAGCAGTTCCCCCTTACGCGGGGGCGACGAGCAGTACTTC.

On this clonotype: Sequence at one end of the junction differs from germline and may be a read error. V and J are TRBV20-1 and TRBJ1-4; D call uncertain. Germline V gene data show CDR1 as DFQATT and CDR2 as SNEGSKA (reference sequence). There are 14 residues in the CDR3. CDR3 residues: CSAVEDGRSENLFF. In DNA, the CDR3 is TGCAGTGCGGTAGAGGACGGACGGAGTGAAAATCTGTTTTTT.

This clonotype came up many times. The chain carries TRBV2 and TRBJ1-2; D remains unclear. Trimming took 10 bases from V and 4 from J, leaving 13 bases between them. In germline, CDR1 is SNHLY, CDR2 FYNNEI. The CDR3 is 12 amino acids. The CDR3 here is CATRGNGYGYTF. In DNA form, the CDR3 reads TGTGCCACTCGGGGAAACGGCTATGGCTACACCTTC. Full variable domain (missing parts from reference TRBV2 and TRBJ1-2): EPEVTQTPSHQVTQMGQEVILRCVPISNHLYFYWYRQILGQKVEFLVSFYNNEISEKSEIFDDQFSVERPDGSNFTLKIRSTKLEDSAMYFCATRGNGYGYTFGSGTRLTVV.

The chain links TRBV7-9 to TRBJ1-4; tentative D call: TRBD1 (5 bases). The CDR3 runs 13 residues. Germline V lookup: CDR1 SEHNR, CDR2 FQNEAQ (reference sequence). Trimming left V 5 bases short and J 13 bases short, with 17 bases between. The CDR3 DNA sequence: TGTGCCAGCAGCCCGAGGGACCATAGGAGACTGTTTTTT. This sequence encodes CASSPRDHRRLFF.

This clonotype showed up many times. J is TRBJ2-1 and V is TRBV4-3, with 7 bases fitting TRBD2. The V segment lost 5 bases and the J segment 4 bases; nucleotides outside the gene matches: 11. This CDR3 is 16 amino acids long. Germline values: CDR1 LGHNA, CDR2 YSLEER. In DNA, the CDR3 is TGCGCCAGCAGCACCCAGTTCCGGGGGGAATACAATGAGCAGTTCTTC. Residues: CASSTQFRGEYNEQFF.

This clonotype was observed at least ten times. The CDR3 is CATQTELNQPQHF. The DNA of the CDR3 is TGTGCCACCCAGACAGAGTTGAATCAGCCCCAGCATTTT. The rearrangement joins TRBV5-4 to TRBJ1-5; the D gene is possibly TRBD1 (5 bases). The CDR3 contains 13 residues. From germline, CDR1 is SGHNT and CDR2 YYREEE (reference sequence). V lost 9 bases to trimming and J lost 4 bases, with 14 bases between them.

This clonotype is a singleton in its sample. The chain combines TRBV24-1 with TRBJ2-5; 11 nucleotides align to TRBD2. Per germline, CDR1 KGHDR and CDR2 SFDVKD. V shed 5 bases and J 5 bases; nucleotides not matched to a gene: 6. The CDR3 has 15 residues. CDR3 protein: CATSALAGVGETQYF. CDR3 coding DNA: TGTGCCACCAGTGCACTAGCGGGAGTTGGGGAGACCCAGTACTTC.

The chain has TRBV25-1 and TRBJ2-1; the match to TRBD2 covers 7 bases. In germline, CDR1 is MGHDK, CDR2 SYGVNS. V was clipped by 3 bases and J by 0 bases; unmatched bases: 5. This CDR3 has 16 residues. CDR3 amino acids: CASSEMGGSSYNEQFF. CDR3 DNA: TGTGCCAGCAGTGAGATGGGCGGGAGCTCCTACAATGAGCAGTTCTTC.

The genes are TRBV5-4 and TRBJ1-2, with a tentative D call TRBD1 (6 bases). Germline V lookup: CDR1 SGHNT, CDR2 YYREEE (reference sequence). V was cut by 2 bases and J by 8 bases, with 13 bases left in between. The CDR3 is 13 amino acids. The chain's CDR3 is CASSLGGLGGYTF. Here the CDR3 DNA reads TGTGCCAGCAGCTTAGGGGGTCTTGGAGGCTACACCTTC. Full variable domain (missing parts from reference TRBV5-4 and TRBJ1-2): ETGVTQSPTHLIKTRGQQVTLRCSSQSGHNTVSWYQQALGQGPQFIFQYYREEENGRGNFPPRFSGLQFPNYSSELNVNALELDDSALYLCASSLGGLGGYTFGSGTRLTVV.

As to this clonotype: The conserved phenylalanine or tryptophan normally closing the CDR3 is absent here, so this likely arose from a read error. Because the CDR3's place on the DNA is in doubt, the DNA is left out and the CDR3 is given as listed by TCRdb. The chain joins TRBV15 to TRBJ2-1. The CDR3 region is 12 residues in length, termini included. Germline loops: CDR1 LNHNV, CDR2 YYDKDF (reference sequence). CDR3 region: CATRNGRLKQVL.

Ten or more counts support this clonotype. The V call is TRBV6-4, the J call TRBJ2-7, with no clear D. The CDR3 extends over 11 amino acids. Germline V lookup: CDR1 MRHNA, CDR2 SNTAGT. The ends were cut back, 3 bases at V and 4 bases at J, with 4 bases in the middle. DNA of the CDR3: TGTGCCAGCAGTGATGGTTACGAGCAGTACTTC. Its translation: CASSDGYEQYF.

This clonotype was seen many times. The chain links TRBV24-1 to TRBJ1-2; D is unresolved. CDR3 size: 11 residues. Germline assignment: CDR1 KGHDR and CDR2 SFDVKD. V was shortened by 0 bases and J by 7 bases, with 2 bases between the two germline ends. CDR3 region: CATSDLFGYTF. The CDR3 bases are TGTGCCACCAGTGATTTGTTTGGCTACACCTTC.

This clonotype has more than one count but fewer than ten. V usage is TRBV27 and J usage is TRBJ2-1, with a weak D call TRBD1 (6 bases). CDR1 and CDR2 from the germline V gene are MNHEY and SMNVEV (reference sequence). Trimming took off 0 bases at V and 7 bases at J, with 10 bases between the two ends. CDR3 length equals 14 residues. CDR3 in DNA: TGTGCCAGCAGTTTATCGCCGCAGGGGAATGAGCAGTTCTTC. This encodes CASSLSPQGNEQFF.

The DNA for the CDR3 is TGTGCCAGCAGCCAAGATTGGAGGGGGTATGGCTACACCTTC. Protein sequence: CASSQDWRGYGYTF. The chain recombines TRBV14 with TRBJ1-2, with a tentative D call TRBD1 (6 bases). The CDR3 covers 14 residues. Trimming took 0 bases from V and 5 from J, leaving 10 bases between them. CDR1 and CDR2 from the germline V gene are SGHDN and FVKESK. Looking up the rest from reference TRBV14 and TRBJ1-2 gives the full variable domain: EAGVTQFPSHSVIEKGQTVTLRCDPISGHDNLYWYRRVMGKEIKFLLHFVKESKQDESGMPNNRFLAERTGGTYSTLKVQPAELEDSGVYFCASSQDWRGYGYTFGSGTRLTVV.

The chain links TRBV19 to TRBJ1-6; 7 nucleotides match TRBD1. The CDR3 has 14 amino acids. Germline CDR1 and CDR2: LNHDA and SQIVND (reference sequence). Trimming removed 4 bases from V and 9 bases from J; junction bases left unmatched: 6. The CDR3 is CASSTLGQASPLHF. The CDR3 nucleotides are TGTGCCAGTAGTACCCTCGGACAGGCTTCACCCCTCCACTTT.

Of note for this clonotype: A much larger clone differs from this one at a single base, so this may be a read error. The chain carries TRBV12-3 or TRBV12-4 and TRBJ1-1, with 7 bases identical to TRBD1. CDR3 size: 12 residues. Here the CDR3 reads CASSPQGTEASF. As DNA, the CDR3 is TGTGCCAGCAGCCCACAGGGGACTGAAGCTTCCTTT.